These 15 T cell receptor beta chains share one sample of origin, sequenced in a study of cytomegalovirus exposure and HLA in healthy donors. PCR used 60 Vbeta primers and 13 Jbeta primers. Assay used: immunoSEQ multiplex PCR; TCRdb lists only in-frame clones, some missing. Here the sample table reports about 160,000 clones. Sequencing was carried out using PBMCs. These receptors all stem from a woman aged 55-70 years in good health and CMV-seronegative.

The chain couples TRBV27 to TRBJ1-2, with D perhaps matching TRBD1 (5 bases). There are 13 residues in the CDR3. The germline V gene encodes CDR1 MNHEY and CDR2 SMNVEV (reference sequence). Trimming shortened V by 5 bases and J by 1 base, and 8 bases separated the two germline ends. The CDR3 loop reads CASSIDSNYGYTF. Written as DNA, the CDR3 is TGTGCCAGCAGTATCGACAGTAACTATGGCTACACCTTC.

This chain connects TRBV6-6 to TRBJ1-2, with a tentative D call TRBD1 (6 bases). Germline CDR1 reads MNHNY; CDR2 reads SVGAGI (reference sequence). CDR3 size: 13 residues. Deletions cut 7 bases from V and 4 bases from J, with 13 bases between. CDR3 coding DNA: TGTGCCAGCACCCAGGGGAACCCCTATGGCTACACCTTC. Its translation: CASTQGNPYGYTF.

The V gene is TRBV6-4, the J gene TRBJ2-3; possible D gene TRBD1, 5 bases. Germline V CDR1 and CDR2: MRHNA, SNTAGT. V lost 4 bases, J lost 2 bases, and 10 bases lay in between. This CDR3 has 14 residues. The CDR3: CASSARTNTDTQYF. In DNA form, the CDR3 reads TGTGCCAGCAGTGCCCGGACAAACACAGATACGCAGTATTTT.

This rearrangement joins TRBV2 to TRBJ1-5; TRBD1 matches at 8 bases. Trimming took 6 bases from V and 7 from J; bases not matched to a gene: 5. The CDR3 consists of 13 residues. Germline CDR1 reads SNHLY; CDR2 reads FYNNEI. CDR3 bases: TGTGCCAGCAGGGGACAGGCGGGACAGCCCCAGCATTTT. Its protein is CASRGQAGQPQHF.

This sequence joins TRBV11-2 and TRBJ1-5; tentative D call: TRBD1 (5 bases). Trimming took 3 bases from V and 9 from J, leaving 12 bases between them. The CDR3 runs 13 residues. The germline V gene has CDR1 SGHAT and CDR2 FQNNGV. The DNA for the CDR3 is TGTGCCAGCAGCTTGGAAGCAGGGCGGCCCCAGCATTTT. The encoded protein is CASSLEAGRPQHF.

The chain combines TRBV9 with TRBJ2-7; the match to TRBD1 covers 8 bases. V shed 4 bases, J shed 1 base, and the junction held 13 bases outside the gene matches. Germline V lookup: CDR1 SGDLS, CDR2 YYNGEE. The CDR3 runs 17 residues. CDR3 nucleotides: TGTGCCAGCAGCCCCCGTATAGGACAGGGTCTATCCTACGAGCAGTACTTC. The encoded protein is CASSPRIGQGLSYEQYF.

The chain links TRBV19 to TRBJ1-2; TRBD1 agrees at 7 bases. The CDR3 sequence is 14 residues long. The V segment lost 0 bases and the J segment 2 bases; nucleotides outside the gene matches: 0. The germline gives CDR1 LNHDA, CDR2 SQIVND (reference sequence). CDR3 in amino acids: CASSIETGNYGYTF. For the CDR3, the DNA is TGTGCCAGTAGTATAGAGACAGGGAACTATGGCTACACCTTC.

V is TRBV13 and J is TRBJ1-2; the D is unclear. Trimming left V 5 bases short and J 8 bases short, with 18 bases between. The CDR3 is made up of 14 amino acids. CDR1 and CDR2 from the germline V gene are PRHDT and FYEKMQ (reference sequence). The CDR3 DNA reads as TGTGCCAGCAGCAGTGGGGTGAGGGCAGGAGGCTACACCTTC. Protein sequence: CASSSGVRAGGYTF.

This chain connects TRBV6-1 to TRBJ2-3, with no clear D. Germline values: CDR1 MNHNS, CDR2 SASEGT. Between the trimmed V and J ends, which lost 2 bases and 0 bases, there was a span of 12 bases. The CDR3 is 16 amino acids. The CDR3 region is CASSEWARRSTDTQYF. CDR3 coding DNA: TGTGCCAGCAGTGAATGGGCGAGAAGAAGCACAGATACGCAGTATTTT.

This chain uses TRBV2 with TRBJ2-5; 12 positions agree with TRBD1. The germline CDR1 and CDR2 sequences are SNHLY and FYNNEI. J was trimmed by 5 bases and V by 6 bases; bases with no gene match: 7. The CDR3 is 15 residues long. The CDR3 coding sequence is TGTGCCAGCAGAGGGACAGGGGGCCAGGGGGAGACCCAGTACTTC. This encodes CASRGTGGQGETQYF.

J is TRBJ1-1 and V is TRBV7-6, with 7 positions matching TRBD1. The CDR3 has 12 amino acids. Germline trimming cut 5 bases from V and 11 bases from J; bases unmatched to any gene: 8. Germline V gene lookup returns CDR1 SGHVS and CDR2 FNYEAQ. In DNA form, the CDR3 reads TGTGCCAGCAGCCCGTCGACAGGGAGGGCTTTCTTT. Translation: CASSPSTGRAFF.

This chain connects TRBV27 to TRBJ1-6; 9 bases map to TRBD1. There are 14 residues in the CDR3. Germline-derived CDR1 and CDR2 are MNHEY and SMNVEV (reference sequence). Trimming took 7 bases from V and 6 from J; bases not matched to a gene: 4. DNA for the CDR3: TGTGCCAGCACCATGACAGGGGGTAATTCACCCCTCCACTTT. This sequence encodes CASTMTGGNSPLHF.

The J gene is TRBJ2-7, the V gene TRBV11-2; 8 bases are a match to TRBD1. Germline CDR1 SGHAT, CDR2 FQNNGV. V gave up 5 bases and J gave up 2 bases; unmatched junction bases: 8. The length of the CDR3 is 15 residues. CDR3 sequence reads: CASSPGQGATYEQYF. In nucleotides, the CDR3 is TGTGCCAGCAGCCCCGGGCAGGGGGCTACCTACGAGCAGTACTTC.

The chain recombines TRBV5-4 with TRBJ1-3; 7 positions match TRBD1. J lost 4 bases, V lost 0 bases, and 4 bases had no gene match. Germline CDR1 SGHNT, CDR2 YYREEE (reference sequence). The CDR3 covers 15 residues. The CDR3 here is CASSLGQGTGNTIYF. The CDR3 DNA sequence: TGTGCCAGCAGCTTGGGACAGGGAACCGGAAACACCATATATTTT.

The chain has TRBV4-1 and TRBJ2-7, with a weak D call TRBD1 (5 bases). This CDR3 is 14 amino acids long. V lost 0 bases and J 2 bases, leaving 8 bases between the germline ends. In germline, CDR1 is MGHRA, CDR2 YSYEKL. CDR3 sequence (DNA): TGCGCCAGCAGCCAAGATCCAGGGACCTACGAGCAGTACTTC. It translates to CASSQDPGTYEQYF.